This T cell receptor (beta chain) comes out of a study of regulatory T cells in long-lasting Graves disease. Study summary: More than 5 years of antithyroid drugs with positive TSH receptor antibodies defined persistent Graves' disease. The study's findings and limits: Blood alone, not thyroid tissue, was studied.

Germline CDR1 is MNHNS and CDR2 is SASEGT. The length of the CDR3 is 13 residues. V was pared by 7 bases and J by 1 base, with 10 bases between. Concerning this clonotype itself: The target antigen is unknown.

Time point of the sample: persistent/refractory GD, antithyroid drugs over 5 years with positive TRAb. With RNA extracted from PBMCs as input, the TCR library was made. Diagnosis followed American Thyroid Association guidelines for Graves' disease. Relying on iRepertoire HTBI primers and Arm-PCR of CDR3 regions, the team built TCR beta libraries. In the study's own analysis: The samples included around 64 TRBV and over 13 TRBJ segments. MiXCR, run by TCRdb on the multiplex PCR reads, gives a single entry per CDR3 protein. The V and J calls were not made by the authors but by TCRdb's processing. The sample includes 600,000 to 850,000 distinct CDR3 sequences, about 30% of them seen just once.

The chain is built from TRBV6-1 and TRBJ1-1; D is undetermined. The source is a female donor with Graves disease. The sample in question was peripheral blood mononuclear cells (PBMCs), obtained when the disease was refractory, from a patient treated with antithyroid drugs. In DNA form, the CDR3 reads TGTGCCAGCAAGGAGGTAACGAACACTGAAGCTTTCTTT. Translating it yields CASKEVTNTEAFF.